These T cell receptor beta chains were read from a single sample in a study of blood T cells in healthy people across ages. TCRdb re-analysed the 5' RACE reads in MiXCR, keeping a single row per CDR3 protein. This sample yields some 1.1 million distinct CDR3 sequences, of which 30% to 40% are seen a single time; around 13% belongs to the top ten. The specimen sequenced was blood. These receptors were obtained from a man aged 18 to 35 in good health. Each CDR3 is given with its conserved first and last residue.

>TRBV27
CASSGREYEQYF
>TRBV6-2/TRBV6-3
CASNNGNTEAFF
>TRBV2
CARRTAAGADTRYF
>TRBV14
CASSQAVVWNTGELFF
>TRBV5-1
CASRLLAVRTDTQYF
>TRBV28
CASSLGARDYGYTF
>TRBV20-1
CSARVPIEERGSNQPQHF
>TRBV7-3
CASSKSGGTEAFF
>TRBV12-3/TRBV12-4
CASSPRTGWGTDTQYF
>TRBV5-1
CASSLTQQGEAFF